Below, 21 T cell receptor beta chains from the same sample are listed, as sequenced in a study of T cell changes during pregnancy in multiple sclerosis. Using immunoSEQ multiplex PCR, the repertoire was profiled, and TCRdb retains in-frame clones only, with some absent. The sample contains around 69,000 clones, around nine tenths of which appear only once. The sequences come from peripheral blood, collected in the second trimester of pregnancy. The origin of the receptors is a female donor in good health, enrolled as a control in a pregnancy study.

The sample holds a few counts of this clone. The rearrangement links TRBV29-1 to TRBJ1-1; D remains unclear. The V end was cut by 1 base, the J end by 6 bases, with 9 bases between. The CDR3 is 12 residues long. Germline assignment: CDR1 SQVTM and CDR2 ANQGSEA. The DNA of the CDR3 is TGCAGCGTTGAAGGGGCAGATCCTGAAGCTTTCTTT. As protein: CSVEGADPEAFF.

V and J are TRBV28 and TRBJ1-5; D unclear. Germline V gives CDR1 MDHEN, CDR2 SYDVKM. Trimming took off 8 bases at V and 1 base at J, with 9 bases between the two ends. The length of the CDR3 is 13 residues. The CDR3 coding sequence is TGTGCCAGCTCCCCCAAAAGCAATCAGCCCCAGCATTTT. This gives the protein CASSPKSNQPQHF.

J is TRBJ1-1 and V is TRBV14, with D hard to call. Trimming left V 3 bases short and J 4 bases short, with 12 bases between. The CDR3 totals 14 residues. The germline V gene encodes CDR1 SGHDN and CDR2 FVKESK. CDR3 in amino acids: CASSQRPGGTEAFF. CDR3 nucleotide sequence: TGTGCCAGCAGCCAGCGCCCAGGAGGCACTGAAGCTTTCTTT.

The J gene is TRBJ2-7, the V gene TRBV5-1; weak D call: TRBD1 (6 bases). Between the trimmed V and J ends, which lost 2 bases and 3 bases, there was a span of 18 bases. CDR3 size: 16 residues. Germline-derived CDR1 and CDR2 are SGHRS and YFSETQ. CDR3 residues: CASSLPKHRESYEQYF. The CDR3 nucleotides read TGCGCCAGCAGCTTACCAAAGCACAGGGAAAGCTACGAGCAGTACTTC.

In its sample, this clone was seen once. V gene TRBV4-1 combines with J gene TRBJ2-7; a possible D gene is TRBD1 (6 bases). Germline V CDR1 and CDR2: MGHRA, YSYEKL. CDR3 length: 15 residues. V was pared by 0 bases and J by 5 bases, with 14 bases between. The CDR3 loop reads CASSQEFPTGNEQYF. The CDR3, as DNA: TGCGCCAGCAGCCAAGAGTTCCCCACAGGGAACGAGCAGTACTTC.

The gene calls are TRBV28 and TRBJ1-4; D call uncertain. Germline V gene lookup returns CDR1 MDHEN and CDR2 SYDVKM. This CDR3 comprises 13 residues. V shed 4 bases and J shed 8 bases, with 11 bases lying between them. The CDR3 here is CASSSSGEEKLFF. CDR3 bases: TGTGCCAGCAGTTCCTCGGGTGAGGAAAAACTGTTTTTT.

This chain links TRBV6-6 with TRBJ2-3; D possibly corresponds to TRBD2 (6 bases). The CDR3 sequence is 16 residues long. Trimming cost V 6 bases and J 2 bases, with 18 bases left between them. CDR1 is MNHNY and CDR2 is SVGAGI in the germline V gene (reference sequence). The CDR3, as DNA: TGTGCCAGCAGGTCTTCCTGGGGGGAACACACAGATACGCAGTATTTT. Its translation is CASRSSWGEHTDTQYF.

The V call is TRBV27, the J call TRBJ2-3, with D possibly being TRBD2 (5 bases). Germline V gene data show CDR1 as MNHEY and CDR2 as SMNVEV (reference sequence). The CDR3 loop spans 16 amino acids. Trimming shortened V by 6 bases and J by 2 bases, and 18 bases separated the two germline ends. The CDR3 region is CASSLRGLGTTDTQYF. The DNA of the CDR3 is TGTGCCAGCAGCCTTCGCGGGTTAGGCACCACAGATACGCAGTATTTT.

This clone was detected once. The chain couples TRBV30 to TRBJ1-3; D not resolved. CDR1 and CDR2 from the germline V gene are GTSNPN and SVGIG (reference sequence). The CDR3 is 15 residues long. The ends were cut back, 0 bases at V and 4 bases at J, with 13 bases in the middle. The CDR3 DNA sequence: TGTGCCTGGAGTGTAGATCTTCGGGGAGGAAACACCATATATTTT. Protein: CAWSVDLRGGNTIYF.

This rearrangement joins TRBV11-2 to TRBJ2-1; 9 bases fit TRBD2. In germline, CDR1 is SGHAT, CDR2 FQNNGV. Losses at the gene ends were 5 bases for V and 5 bases for J; bases not matched to a gene: 4. This CDR3 spans 14 amino acids. This CDR3 reads CASSNSGGNNEQFF. For the CDR3, the DNA is TGTGCCAGCAGCAATAGCGGGGGTAACAATGAGCAGTTCTTC.

The gene calls are TRBV27 and TRBJ2-7; TRBD1 is a possible D gene (6 bases). Trimming pared 5 bases from V and 0 bases from J, leaving 14 bases between. The length of the CDR3 is 15 residues. Germline CDR1 is MNHEY and CDR2 is SMNVEV (reference sequence). The CDR3 DNA follows: TGTGCCAGCAGTATCCCAGGGGCAGCCTCCTACGAGCAGTACTTC. Residues: CASSIPGAASYEQYF.

This chain connects TRBV5-5 to TRBJ2-2; no firm D call. Per the germline V gene, CDR1 is SGHKS and CDR2 is YYEKEE (reference sequence). This CDR3 has 13 amino acids. V lost 4 bases, J lost 2 bases, and 6 bases lay in between. The CDR3 DNA follows: TGTGCCAGCAGCCCCTCTAACACCGGGGAGCTGTTTTTT. Amino acids: CASSPSNTGELFF.

The chain links TRBV2 to TRBJ1-5; TRBD1 is a possible D gene (5 bases). Deletions cut 6 bases from V and 6 bases from J, with 9 bases between. CDR1 is SNHLY and CDR2 is FYNNEI in the germline V gene. The CDR3 runs to 12 residues. The CDR3 protein is CASRQEGQPQHF. CDR3 nucleotides: TGTGCCAGCAGACAGGAGGGTCAGCCCCAGCATTTT.

This chain links TRBV2 with TRBJ1-1; D possibly corresponds to TRBD1 (6 bases). V shed 7 bases and J shed 8 bases, with 23 bases lying between them. CDR1 is SNHLY, CDR2 FYNNEI, per germline. CDR3 length: 15 amino acids. The CDR3 spells CASTDSRPEGGEAFF. The DNA for the CDR3 is TGTGCCAGCACGGACAGCCGCCCTGAGGGTGGAGAAGCTTTCTTT. The full variable domain, completed using reference TRBV2 and TRBJ1-1, is EPEVTQTPSHQVTQMGQEVILRCVPISNHLYFYWYRQILGQKVEFLVSFYNNEISEKSEIFDDQFSVERPDGSNFTLKIRSTKLEDSAMYFCASTDSRPEGGEAFFGQGTRLTVV.

The rearrangement links TRBV2 to TRBJ2-7; 9 bases line up with TRBD1. J gave up 6 bases and V 6 bases, and 9 bases lay outside the gene matches. Germline V gene sequence: CDR1 SNHLY, CDR2 FYNNEI. The CDR3 extends over 14 amino acids. CDR3 loop: CASRPPGQGGEQYF. As DNA, the CDR3 is TGTGCCAGCAGGCCCCCGGGACAGGGAGGCGAGCAGTACTTC.

The chain has TRBV2 and TRBJ1-2; D not certain. The germline V and J ends were trimmed by 0 bases and 6 bases, with 8 bases remaining between them. This CDR3 spans 13 amino acids. Germline CDR1 and CDR2: SNHLY and FYNNEI. The CDR3 coding sequence is TGTGCCAGCAGTGAAGCTGTCTTAAATGGCTACACCTTC. Translating gives CASSEAVLNGYTF.

This clone came up once. V is TRBV6-5 and J is TRBJ2-7; 13 nucleotides align to TRBD2. V shed 4 bases and J 5 bases; nucleotides not matched to a gene: 5. Germline CDR1 reads MNHEY; CDR2 reads SVGAGI. CDR3 size: 15 residues. The CDR3 spells CASSSPGLAGNEQYF. In DNA form, the CDR3 reads TGTGCCAGCAGTTCGCCGGGACTAGCGGGAAACGAGCAGTACTTC.

The chain recombines TRBV11-2 with TRBJ1-1; D uncertain. Germline V gives CDR1 SGHAT, CDR2 FQNNGV. The CDR3 length is 12 residues. V lost 5 bases and J lost 5, with 9 bases in between. For the CDR3, the DNA is TGTGCCAGCAGCCCTACGGGGACTGAAGCTTTCTTT. The encoded protein is CASSPTGTEAFF. The whole variable domain, filled in from reference TRBV11-2 and TRBJ1-1, reads EAGVAQSPRYKIIEKRQSVAFWCNPISGHATLYWYQQILGQGPKLLIQFQNNGVVDDSQLPKDRFSAERLKGVDSTLKIQPAKLEDSAVYLCASSPTGTEAFFGQGTRLTVV.

The table lists this clone with a count of one. The CDR3 loop is CASRRAHISTDTQYF. The CDR3 DNA is TGTGCCAGCCGCAGGGCCCATATCAGCACAGATACGCAGTATTTT. V gene TRBV6-1 combines with J gene TRBJ2-3; tentatively, D is TRBD1 (5 bases). Germline loops: CDR1 MNHNS, CDR2 SASEGT. V lost 8 bases, J lost 0 bases, and 15 bases lay in between. The CDR3 spans 15 residues.

The chain combines TRBV19 with TRBJ1-5; no clear D. The germline V gene has CDR1 LNHDA and CDR2 SQIVND (reference sequence). The CDR3 length is 13 residues. V gave up 3 bases and J gave up 9 bases, with 12 bases separating them. CDR3 in amino acids: CASSIKEAGPQHF. The CDR3 DNA follows: TGTGCCAGTAGTATTAAAGAAGCCGGGCCCCAGCATTTT.

The chain links TRBV5-1 to TRBJ2-1; no firm D call. The CDR3 runs to 14 residues. Looked up from germline, CDR1 is SGHRS and CDR2 is YFSETQ. Deletions cut 6 bases from V and 2 bases from J, with 12 bases between. DNA for the CDR3: TGCGCCAGCATCGATGACTCGGCCTACAATGAGCAGTTCTTC. Residues: CASIDDSAYNEQFF.